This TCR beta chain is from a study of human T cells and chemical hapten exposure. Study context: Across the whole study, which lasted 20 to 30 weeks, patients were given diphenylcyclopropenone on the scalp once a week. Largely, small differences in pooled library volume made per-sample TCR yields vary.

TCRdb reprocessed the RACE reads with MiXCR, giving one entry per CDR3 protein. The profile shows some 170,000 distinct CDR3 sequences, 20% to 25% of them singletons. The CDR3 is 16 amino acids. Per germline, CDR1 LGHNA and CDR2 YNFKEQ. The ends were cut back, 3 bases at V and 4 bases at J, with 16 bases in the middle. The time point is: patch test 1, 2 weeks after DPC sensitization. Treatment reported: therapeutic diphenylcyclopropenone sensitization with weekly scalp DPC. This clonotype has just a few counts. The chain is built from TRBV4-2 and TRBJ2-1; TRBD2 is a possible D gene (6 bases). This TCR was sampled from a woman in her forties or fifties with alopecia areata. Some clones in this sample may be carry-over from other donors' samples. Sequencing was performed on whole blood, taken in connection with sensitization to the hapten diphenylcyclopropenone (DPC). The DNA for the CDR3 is TGTGCCAGCAGCCAGACCGGGGGTCCCGTTTACAATGAGCAGTTCTTC. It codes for CASSQTGGPVYNEQFF.